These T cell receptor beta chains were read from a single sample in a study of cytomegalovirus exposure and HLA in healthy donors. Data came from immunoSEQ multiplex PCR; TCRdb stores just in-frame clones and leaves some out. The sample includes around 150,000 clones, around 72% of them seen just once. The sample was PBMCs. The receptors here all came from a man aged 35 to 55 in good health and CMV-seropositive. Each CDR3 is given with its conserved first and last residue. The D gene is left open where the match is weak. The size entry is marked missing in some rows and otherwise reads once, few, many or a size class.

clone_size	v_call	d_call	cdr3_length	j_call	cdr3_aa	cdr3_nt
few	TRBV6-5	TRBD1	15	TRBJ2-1	CASSYTHRGNNEQFF	TGTGCCAGCAGTTACACCCACAGGGGCAACAATGAGCAGTTCTTC
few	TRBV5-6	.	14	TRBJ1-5	CASSLAGGNQPQHF	TGTGCCAGCAGCTTGGCGGGGGGCAATCAGCCCCAGCATTTT
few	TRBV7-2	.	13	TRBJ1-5	CASSARRNQPQHF	TGTGCCAGCAGCGCCCGGAGGAATCAGCCCCAGCATTTT
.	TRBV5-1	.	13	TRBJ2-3	CASSWTQGDTQYF	TGCGCCAGCAGCTGGACACAGGGAGATACGCAGTATTTT
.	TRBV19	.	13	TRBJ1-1	CASSIATSIEAFF	TGTGCCAGTAGTATAGCGACATCCATTGAAGCTTTCTTT
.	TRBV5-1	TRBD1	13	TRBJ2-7	CASSGDRYYEQYF	TGCGCCAGCAGCGGGGACAGATACTACGAGCAGTACTTC
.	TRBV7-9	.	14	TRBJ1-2	CASSSEQRRDGYTF	TGTGCCAGCAGCTCCGAGCAGCGTAGAGATGGCTACACCTTC
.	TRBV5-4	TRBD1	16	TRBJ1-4	CASSKTGVTTNEKLFF	TGTGCCAGCAGCAAAACAGGGGTGACAACTAATGAAAAACTGTTTTTT
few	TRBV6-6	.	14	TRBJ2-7	CASSYSAGFYEQYF	TGTGCCAGCAGTTACTCTGCGGGTTTCTACGAGCAGTACTTC
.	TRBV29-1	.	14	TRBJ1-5	CSVVAGGGNQPQHF	TGCAGCGTTGTGGCGGGGGGCGGTAATCAGCCCCAGCATTTT
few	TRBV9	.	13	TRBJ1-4	CASSVGSNEKLFF	TGTGCCAGCAGCGTGGGCAGTAATGAAAAACTGTTTTTT
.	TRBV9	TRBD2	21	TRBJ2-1	CASSPDVGGTGVAGGINEQFF	TGTGCCAGCAGCCCCGACGTTGGGGGAACCGGTGTAGCGGGGGGGATCAATGAGCAGTTCTTC
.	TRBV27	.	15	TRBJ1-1	CASTPSRTQSTEAFF	TGTGCCAGCACTCCTAGCAGGACCCAAAGTACTGAAGCTTTCTTT
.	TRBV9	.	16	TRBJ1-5	CASSADGGGYNQPQHF	TGTGCCAGCAGCGCAGATGGGGGGGGATACAATCAGCCCCAGCATTTT
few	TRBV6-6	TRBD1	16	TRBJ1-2	CASSLTTTGIDYGYTF	TGTGCCAGCAGCCTCACTACGACAGGGATAGACTATGGCTACACCTTC
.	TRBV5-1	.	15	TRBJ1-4	CASSPTDRRNEKLFF	TGCGCCAGCAGCCCAACCGACAGGAGGAATGAAAAACTGTTTTTT
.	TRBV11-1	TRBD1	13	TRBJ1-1	CATAVTGGTEAFF	TGTGCCACCGCGGTCACAGGGGGCACTGAAGCTTTCTTT
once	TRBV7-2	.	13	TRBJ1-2	CASSLIQGVGYTF	TGTGCCAGCAGCTTAATACAGGGAGTTGGCTACACCTTC
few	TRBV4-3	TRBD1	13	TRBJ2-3	CASSLQGPDTQYF	TGCGCCAGCAGCCTACAGGGGCCAGATACGCAGTATTTT
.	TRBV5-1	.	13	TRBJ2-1	CASSLGQMGEQFF	TGCGCCAGCAGCTTGGGACAGATGGGTGAGCAGTTCTTC
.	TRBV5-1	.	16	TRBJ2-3	CASSLRDIPSTDTQYF	TGCGCCAGCAGCTTGCGGGACATCCCTAGCACAGATACGCAGTATTTT
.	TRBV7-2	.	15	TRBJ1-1	CASSLFGGFQTEAFF	TGTGCCAGCAGCTTATTCGGAGGGTTTCAGACTGAAGCTTTCTTT
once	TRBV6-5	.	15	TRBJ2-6	CASSQGTPGANVLTF	TGTGCCAGCAGCCAGGGGACACCTGGGGCCAACGTCCTGACTTTC
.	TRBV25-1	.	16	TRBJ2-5	CASSPPPGLLQETQYF	TGTGCCAGCAGTCCTCCACCCGGACTACTACAAGAGACCCAGTACTTC
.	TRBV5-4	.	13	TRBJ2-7	CASSSRGNYEQYF	TGTGCCAGCAGCTCCCGGGGGAACTACGAGCAGTACTTC
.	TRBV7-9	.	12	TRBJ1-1	CASIGQNTEAFF	TGTGCCAGCATTGGACAGAACACTGAAGCTTTCTTT
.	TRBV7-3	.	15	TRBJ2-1	CASSLTGASFNEQFF	TGTGCCAGCAGCTTAACAGGGGCGTCTTTCAATGAGCAGTTCTTC
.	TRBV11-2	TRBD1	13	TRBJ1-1	CASSRRTGGEAFF	TGTGCCAGCAGCCGACGGACAGGGGGTGAAGCTTTCTTT
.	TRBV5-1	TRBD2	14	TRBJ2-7	CASSFGGGSYEQYF	TGCGCCAGCAGCTTCGGGGGGGGGTCCTACGAGCAGTACTTC
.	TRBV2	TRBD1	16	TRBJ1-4	CASWSVDRVGDEKLFF	TGTGCCAGCTGGAGTGTCGACAGGGTGGGGGATGAAAAACTGTTTTTT
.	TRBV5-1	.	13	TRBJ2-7	CASSLTGAYEQYF	TGCGCCAGCAGCTTGACCGGTGCCTACGAGCAGTACTTC
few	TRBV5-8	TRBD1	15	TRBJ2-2	CASSWDRSNTGELFF	TGTGCCAGCAGCTGGGACAGATCGAACACCGGGGAGCTGTTTTTT
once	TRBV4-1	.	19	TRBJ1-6	CASSQDWAGQSSYNSPLHF	TGCGCCAGCAGCCAAGATTGGGCAGGCCAGAGCTCCTATAATTCACCCCTCCACTTT
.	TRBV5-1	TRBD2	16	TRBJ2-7	CASSGERERGSYEQYF	TGCGCCAGCAGCGGGGAGAGGGAGCGGGGATCCTACGAGCAGTACTTC
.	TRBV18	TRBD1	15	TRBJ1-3	CASSPDRGDGNTIYF	TGTGCCAGCTCACCAGACAGGGGGGACGGAAACACCATATATTTT
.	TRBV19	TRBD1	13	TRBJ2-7	CASGPGQGYEQYF	TGTGCCAGTGGGCCGGGACAGGGATACGAGCAGTACTTC
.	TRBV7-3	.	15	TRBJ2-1	CASGEGGDSYNEQFF	TGTGCCAGCGGGGAGGGGGGAGATTCCTACAATGAGCAGTTCTTC
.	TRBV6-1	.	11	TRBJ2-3	CATSELDTQYF	TGTGCCACTTCTGAGTTGGATACGCAGTATTTT
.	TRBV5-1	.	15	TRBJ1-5	CASSLWGDSNQPQHF	TGCGCCAGCAGCTTGTGGGGGGATAGCAATCAGCCCCAGCATTTT
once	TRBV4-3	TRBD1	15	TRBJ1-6	CASSPTGSGSSPLHF	TGCGCCAGCAGCCCGACAGGGTCCGGATCCTCACCCCTCCACTTT
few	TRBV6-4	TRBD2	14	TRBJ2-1	CASSDVAGVDEQFF	TGTGCCAGCAGTGATGTAGCGGGGGTAGATGAGCAGTTCTTC
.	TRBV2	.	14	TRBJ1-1	CASSGGRQNTEAFF	TGTGCCAGCAGTGGGGGGCGACAGAACACTGAAGCTTTCTTT
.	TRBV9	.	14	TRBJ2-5	CASSVPDMGETQYF	TGTGCCAGCAGCGTACCCGACATGGGAGAGACCCAGTACTTC
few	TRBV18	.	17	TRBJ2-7	CASSPPGTRLNLYEQYF	TGTGCCAGCTCACCACCCGGGACACGCCTTAACCTCTACGAGCAGTACTTC
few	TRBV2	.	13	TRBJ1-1	CASRGGRETEAFF	TGTGCCAGCAGGGGGGGAAGGGAGACTGAAGCTTTCTTT
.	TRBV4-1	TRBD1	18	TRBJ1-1	CASSQPAQTGALSTEAFF	TGCGCCAGCAGCCAACCTGCCCAGACAGGGGCTCTAAGCACTGAAGCTTTCTTT
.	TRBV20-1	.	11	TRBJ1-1	CSVYDSPEAFF	TGCAGTGTCTACGACTCACCTGAAGCTTTCTTT
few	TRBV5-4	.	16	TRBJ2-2	CASSWGGAWNTGELFF	TGTGCCAGCAGCTGGGGGGGGGCATGGAACACCGGGGAGCTGTTTTTT
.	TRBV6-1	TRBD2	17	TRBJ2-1	CASSELPSGGVFHEQFF	TGTGCCAGCAGTGAACTGCCTAGCGGGGGGGTGTTCCATGAGCAGTTCTTC
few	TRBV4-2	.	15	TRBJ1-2	CASSQAPGGVDGYTF	TGTGCCAGCAGCCAAGCCCCAGGAGGGGTTGATGGCTACACCTTC
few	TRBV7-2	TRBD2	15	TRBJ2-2	CASSSPGGITGELFF	TGTGCCAGCAGCTCGCCCGGGGGGATCACCGGGGAGCTGTTTTTT
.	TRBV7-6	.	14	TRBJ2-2	CASRSQGGAGELFF	TGTGCCAGCAGATCGCAGGGCGGTGCCGGGGAGCTGTTTTTT